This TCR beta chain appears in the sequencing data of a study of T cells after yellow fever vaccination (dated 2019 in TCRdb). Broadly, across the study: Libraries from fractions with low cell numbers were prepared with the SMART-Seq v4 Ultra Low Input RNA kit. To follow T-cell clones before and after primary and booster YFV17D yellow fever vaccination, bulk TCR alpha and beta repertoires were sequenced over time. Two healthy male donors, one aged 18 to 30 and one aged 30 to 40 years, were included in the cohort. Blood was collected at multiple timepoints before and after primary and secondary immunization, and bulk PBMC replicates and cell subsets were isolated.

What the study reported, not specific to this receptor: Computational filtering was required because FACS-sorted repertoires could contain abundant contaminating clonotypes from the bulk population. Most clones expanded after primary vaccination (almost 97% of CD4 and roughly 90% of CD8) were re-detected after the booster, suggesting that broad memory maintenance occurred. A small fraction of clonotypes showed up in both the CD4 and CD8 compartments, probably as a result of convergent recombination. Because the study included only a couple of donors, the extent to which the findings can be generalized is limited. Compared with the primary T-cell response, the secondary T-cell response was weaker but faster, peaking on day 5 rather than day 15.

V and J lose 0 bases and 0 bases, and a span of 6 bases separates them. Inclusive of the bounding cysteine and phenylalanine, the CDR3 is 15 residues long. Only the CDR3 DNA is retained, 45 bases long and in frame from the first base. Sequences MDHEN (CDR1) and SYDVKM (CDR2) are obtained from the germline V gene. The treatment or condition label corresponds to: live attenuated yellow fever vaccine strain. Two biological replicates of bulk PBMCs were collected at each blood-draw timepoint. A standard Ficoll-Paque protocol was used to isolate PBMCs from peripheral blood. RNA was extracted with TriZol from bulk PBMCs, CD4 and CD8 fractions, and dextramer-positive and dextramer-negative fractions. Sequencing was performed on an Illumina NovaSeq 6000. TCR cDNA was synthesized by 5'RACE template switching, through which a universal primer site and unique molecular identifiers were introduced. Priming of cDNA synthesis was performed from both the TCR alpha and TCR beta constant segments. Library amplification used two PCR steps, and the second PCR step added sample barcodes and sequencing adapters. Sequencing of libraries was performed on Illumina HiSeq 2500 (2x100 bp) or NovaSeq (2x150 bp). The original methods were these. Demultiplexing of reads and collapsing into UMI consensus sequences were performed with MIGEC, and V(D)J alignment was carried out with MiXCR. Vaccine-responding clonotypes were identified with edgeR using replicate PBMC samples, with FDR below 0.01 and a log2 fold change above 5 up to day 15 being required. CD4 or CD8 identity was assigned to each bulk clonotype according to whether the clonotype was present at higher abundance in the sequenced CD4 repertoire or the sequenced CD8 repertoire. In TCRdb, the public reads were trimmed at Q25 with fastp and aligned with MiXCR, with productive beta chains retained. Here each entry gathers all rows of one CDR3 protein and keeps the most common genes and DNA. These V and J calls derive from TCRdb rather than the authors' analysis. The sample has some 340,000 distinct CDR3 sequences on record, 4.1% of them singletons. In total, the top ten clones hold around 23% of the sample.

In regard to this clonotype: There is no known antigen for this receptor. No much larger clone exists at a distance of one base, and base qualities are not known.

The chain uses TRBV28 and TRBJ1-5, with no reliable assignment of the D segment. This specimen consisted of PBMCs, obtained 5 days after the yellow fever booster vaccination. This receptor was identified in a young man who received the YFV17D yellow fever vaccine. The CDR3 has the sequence CASSLWAYSNQPQHF. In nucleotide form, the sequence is TGTGCCAGCAGTTTATGGGCTTATAGCAATCAGCCCCAGCATTTT.